A few counts support the clone carrying this TCR beta chain. Its antigen is not identified. These data are taken from a study of CD8 T cells in ankylosing spondylitis. The CDR3 consists of 14 residues. The V gene lost 4 bases and the J gene lost 3 bases, with 15 bases spanning the gap. The germline gives CDR1 DFQATT, CDR2 SNEGSKA (reference sequence). Construction of TCR beta libraries was performed using quantitative 5'-RACE with molecular barcodes. TCRdb used MiXCR to reprocess the 5' RACE reads, holding one entry per CDR3 protein. Of some 250,000 distinct CDR3 sequences listed, 9.5% to 12% are singletons. The study's findings and limits: Characteristic of ankylosing spondylitis blood, it appeared, was a TCR beta motif comprising several highly homologous variants. CD8+ by phenotype, disease-linked clones were relatively rare in peripheral blood. Earlier literature documents some of the motif variants in reactive arthritis synovial fluid and blood.

The sequencing input was blood, either unsorted or a sorted T cell fraction (not recorded which). This TCR was recovered from a male donor with ankylosing spondylitis or in good health (not recorded which). The chain combines TRBV20-1 with TRBJ1-2; possible D gene TRBD1, 5 bases. CDR3 nucleotides: TGCAGTGCTAAGGGGCTTGGACTCCACTATGGCTACACCTTC. It specifies CSAKGLGLHYGYTF.